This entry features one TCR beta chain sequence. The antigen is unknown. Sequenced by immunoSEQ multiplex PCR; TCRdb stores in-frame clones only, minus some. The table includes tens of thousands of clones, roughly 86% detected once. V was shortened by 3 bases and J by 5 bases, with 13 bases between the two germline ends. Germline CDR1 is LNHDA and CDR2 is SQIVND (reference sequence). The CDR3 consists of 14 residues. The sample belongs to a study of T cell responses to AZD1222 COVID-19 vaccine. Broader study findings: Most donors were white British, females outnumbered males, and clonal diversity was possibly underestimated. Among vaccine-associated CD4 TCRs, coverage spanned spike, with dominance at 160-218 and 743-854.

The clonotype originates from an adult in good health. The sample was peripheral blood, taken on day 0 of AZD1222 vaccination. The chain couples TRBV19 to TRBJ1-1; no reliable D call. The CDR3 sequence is CASSMSLRYTEAFF. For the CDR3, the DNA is TGTGCCAGTAGTATGTCTTTACGGTATACTGAAGCTTTCTTT.